The TCR beta chain described here comes from a study of T cells expressing NK-cell markers (TCRdb year 2020). Study-level background: In sorted CD3+CD56+NKG2C+, CD3+CD56+NKG2C- and CD3+CD56-NKG2C+ T-cell subsets from about eight donors, TCR beta-chain repertoires were profiled. Among the eight sequenced donors, seven were HCMV-seropositive and one was HCMV-seronegative. All eight donors whose samples were sequenced were randomly selected healthy volunteers, three of them men and five women. Sequencing of the libraries produced 2 x 150 bp reads on Illumina HiSeq 2000/2500, MiSeq or NextSeq.

Including the terminal cysteine and phenylalanine, the CDR3 comprises 17 residues. No DNA has been recorded. A word on this clonotype: Its antigen is currently not known.

The study at large found these results: Whether the expanded NKG2C-expressing T cell clones were specific for HCMV antigens was left unclear. Those dominant clonotypes were again the most abundant among CD3+CD56-NKG2C+ cells in a handful of donors, at roughly 28.3-60.1%. In five to seven donors, the dominant CD3+CD56+NKG2C+ clonotypes were found to rank among the top 10 CD8+ clonotypes and to make up roughly 1.0-7.5% of CD8+ T cells.

The data were produced on an Illumina HiSeq 2000. 5'RACE template switching, by which a universal primer site and unique molecular identifiers were added, was used to make TCR beta cDNA libraries. Priming for cDNA synthesis came from the TCR beta constant segment, and two successive PCR amplification steps followed. The published analysis was carried out like this. MIGEC handled demultiplexing of the reads and grouping by UMI, while MiTCR was used to assemble and quantify clonotypes. To exclude erroneous sequences, only TCR cDNA sequences supported by at least two reads were retained. The tcR package was used for downstream repertoire analysis, with clonotypes matched between fractions based on CDR3 nucleotide sequence plus V segment. VDJmatch was used to annotate antigen specificity against VDJdb, with one amino acid substitution allowed in CDR3. TCRdb reprocessed the public reads and reports one entry per CDR3 protein sequence, without DNA. For this entry, the V and J calls and clone size follow TCRdb and not the study's own pipeline. In this sample's table one finds 250,000 or so distinct CDR3 sequences. Of the sample, around 3.9% falls within the top ten clones.

HCMV serostatus was determined by detecting HCMV-specific IgG in serum with a commercial ELISA kit. Ficoll density gradient centrifugation was used to isolate peripheral blood mononuclear cells from blood. Recombination joined TRBV12-3 or TRBV12-4 with TRBJ1-6; with no DNA, the TCRdb D assignment of TRBD1 cannot be verified. Sequenced sample: blood T cells: a sorted CD56 or NKG2C T cell subset, CD4+ or CD8+ T cells, or bulk PBMC T cells (not recorded which). This TCR was sampled from a woman aged 18-69 years in good health. The CDR3 sequence is CASSSSIRVVRDSPLHF.